These 32 T cell receptor beta chains originate from one sample sequenced in a study of blood T cell repertoires in COVID-19. Produced via immunoSEQ multiplex PCR; TCRdb's table is partial and in-frame only. Of about 91,000 clones in the sample, roughly 88% were seen once. Sequenced sample: peripheral blood. The receptors originated from a woman aged 65 to 85 with acute or convalescent COVID-19.

V and J are TRBV5-1 and TRBJ2-3; tentatively, D is TRBD1 (5 bases). This CDR3 contains 14 residues. Trimming removed 0 bases from V and 2 bases from J, with 7 bases in between. Germline V lookup: CDR1 SGHRS, CDR2 YFSETQ. CDR3 loop: CASSLGQITDTQYF. CDR3 nucleotide sequence: TGCGCCAGCAGCTTGGGACAGATCACAGATACGCAGTATTTT.

This chain uses TRBV5-1 with TRBJ2-3, with TRBD1 matching over 7 bases. The junction had 5 bases not matched to a gene; V was cut back by 6 bases and J by 1 base. Germline loops: CDR1 SGHRS, CDR2 YFSETQ. The CDR3 is 14 residues long. CDR3 coding DNA: TGCGCCAGCATGGTCCAGGGGGGCACAGATACGCAGTATTTT. It is translated as CASMVQGGTDTQYF.

The chain recombines TRBV15 with TRBJ2-2; D gene unclear. Trimming took off 0 bases at V and 0 bases at J, with 8 bases between the two ends. This CDR3 spans 16 amino acids. Germline V gene lookup returns CDR1 LNHNV and CDR2 YYDKDF (reference sequence). CDR3 amino acids: CATSRDSAANTGELFF. As DNA, the CDR3 is TGTGCCACCAGCAGAGATTCGGCGGCGAACACCGGGGAGCTGTTTTTT.

CDR3: CASTLAGADPNEQFF. The CDR3 DNA reads TGTGCCAGCACCTTAGCGGGGGCCGACCCCAATGAGCAGTTCTTC. The chain employs TRBV5-5 and TRBJ2-1, with 9 bases aligning to TRBD2. Germline CDR1 and CDR2: SGHKS and YYEKEE (reference sequence). This CDR3 spans 15 amino acids. With 6 bases clipped from V and 6 bases from J, the junction kept 10 bases outside the gene matches.

The chain joins TRBV28 to TRBJ1-5; TRBD1 aligns across 8 bases. Germline V gives CDR1 MDHEN, CDR2 SYDVKM. CDR3 size: 14 residues. Trimming took 2 bases from V and 5 from J; bases not matched to a gene: 2. The CDR3, as DNA: TGTGCCAGCAGTTTAACAGGGGGGGATCAGCCCCAGCATTTT. Amino acids: CASSLTGGDQPQHF.

The sample holds one count of this clone. The chain recombines TRBV4-2 with TRBJ2-7; no clear D. Trimming left V 5 bases short and J 2 bases short, with 16 bases between. The CDR3 covers 15 residues. Per the germline V gene, CDR1 is LGHNA and CDR2 is YNFKEQ. The CDR3 DNA reads TGTGCCAGCAGCATTTTTCATATTGCGACCTACGAGCAGTACTTC. Its protein product is CASSIFHIATYEQYF.

V gene TRBV6-5 combines with J gene TRBJ1-2; D is possibly TRBD1 (6 bases). The germline V gene encodes CDR1 MNHEY and CDR2 SVGAGI. V was trimmed by 7 bases and J by 4 bases, leaving 19 bases between them. This CDR3 is 15 amino acids long. CDR3 region: CASTEGGPQTYGYTF. The CDR3 coding sequence is TGTGCCAGCACCGAGGGGGGGCCTCAAACCTATGGCTACACCTTC.

The CDR3 is CASTDNSAFNYGYTF. The CDR3 coding sequence is TGTGCCAGCACCGATAACTCAGCGTTTAACTATGGCTACACCTTC. This chain connects TRBV19 to TRBJ1-2; no firm D call. The ends were cut back, 9 bases at V and 1 base at J, with 18 bases in the middle. CDR1 LNHDA and CDR2 SQIVND come from the germline V gene (reference sequence). The CDR3 length is 15 residues.

The rearrangement uses TRBV2 and TRBJ1-3; a possible D gene is TRBD1 (5 bases). V was trimmed by 1 base and J by 4 bases, leaving 8 bases between them. This CDR3 is built from 14 residues. Germline V lookup: CDR1 SNHLY, CDR2 FYNNEI. Here the CDR3 DNA reads TGTGCCAGCAGTGAAGTGCAGGGAGGAAACACCATATATTTT. Its protein product is CASSEVQGGNTIYF.

The chain has TRBV29-1 and TRBJ2-7; 10 bases are shared with TRBD1. From germline, CDR1 is SQVTM and CDR2 ANQGSEA. This CDR3 spans 13 amino acids. Germline trimming cut 2 bases from V and 6 bases from J; bases unmatched to any gene: 4. This CDR3 reads CSVERQGAGEQYF. CDR3 in DNA: TGCAGCGTTGAACGACAGGGGGCTGGCGAGCAGTACTTC.

This rearrangement joins TRBV3-1 (or the pseudogene TRBV3-2) to TRBJ1-4; the D is unclear. This CDR3 region has 18 residues. With 1 base removed from V and 0 bases from J, the gap between germline ends came to 15 bases. The germline gives CDR1 LGHDT, CDR2 YNNKEL (reference sequence). The CDR3 region is CASSQVVGDHPTNEKLFF. The CDR3 bases are TGTGCCAGCAGCCAAGTGGTGGGAGATCACCCAACTAATGAAAAACTGTTTTTT.

This rearrangement joins TRBV5-1 to TRBJ2-3; a possible D gene is TRBD1 (7 bases). V was trimmed by 4 bases and J by 1 base, leaving 13 bases between them. Germline V gives CDR1 SGHRS, CDR2 YFSETQ. The CDR3 length is 15 residues. CDR3 in DNA: TGCGCCAGCAGCAAACAGGGGACTGGCACAGATACGCAGTATTTT. Translating it yields CASSKQGTGTDTQYF.

The V call is TRBV4-1, the J call TRBJ1-2; tentatively, D is TRBD1 (6 bases). This CDR3 has 15 amino acids. Between the trimmed V and J ends, which lost 4 bases and 4 bases, there was a span of 16 bases. Germline CDR1 and CDR2: MGHRA and YSYEKL. DNA for the CDR3: TGCGCCAGCAGCCCATACAGGGATACTCTCTATGGCTACACCTTC. Its protein product is CASSPYRDTLYGYTF.

The chain couples TRBV4-1 to TRBJ1-6, with D perhaps matching TRBD1 (6 bases). Trimming stripped 2 bases from V and 6 bases from J, with 11 bases between. CDR3 length: 15 amino acids. CDR1 MGHRA and CDR2 YSYEKL come from the germline V gene. The CDR3 DNA sequence: TGCGCCAGCAGCCAATCGGACAGCTTTAATTCACCCCTCCACTTT. It encodes CASSQSDSFNSPLHF.

This clone was recorded once. The chain employs TRBV3-1 (or the pseudogene TRBV3-2) and TRBJ1-2; D perhaps matches TRBD1 (6 bases). Germline V CDR1 and CDR2: LGHDT, YNNKEL (reference sequence). The CDR3 has 14 amino acids. The V gene lost 3 bases and the J gene lost 1 base, with 9 bases spanning the gap. This CDR3 is CASSHQGLNYGYTF. For the CDR3, the DNA is TGTGCCAGCAGCCATCAGGGGCTTAACTATGGCTACACCTTC.

J is TRBJ2-7 and V is TRBV19, with 12 nucleotides matching TRBD2. CDR1 and CDR2 from the germline V gene are LNHDA and SQIVND (reference sequence). Trimming at V came to 6 bases and at J to 3 bases, leaving 3 bases not matched to a gene. CDR3 length: 14 residues. CDR3: CASRTSGRNYEQYF. Written as DNA, the CDR3 is TGTGCCAGTAGAACTAGCGGGAGGAACTACGAGCAGTACTTC.

The chain carries TRBV2 and TRBJ2-7; 10 bases agree with TRBD1. The CDR3 spans 14 residues. The germline gives CDR1 SNHLY, CDR2 FYNNEI. With V trimmed by 5 bases and J by 4 bases, 5 bases remained unmatched. The CDR3 region has the DNA TGTGCCAGCAGTTGGGACAGGGGAGAGTACGAGCAGTACTTC. This translates into CASSWDRGEYEQYF. The full variable domain, rest sourced from reference TRBV2 and TRBJ2-7, is EPEVTQTPSHQVTQMGQEVILRCVPISNHLYFYWYRQILGQKVEFLVSFYNNEISEKSEIFDDQFSVERPDGSNFTLKIRSTKLEDSAMYFCASSWDRGEYEQYFGPGTRLTVT.

The genes are TRBV5-1 and TRBJ2-3; D remains ambiguous. V gave up 5 bases and J gave up 0 bases, with 7 bases separating them. Germline V gives CDR1 SGHRS, CDR2 YFSETQ. CDR3 length: 13 amino acids. CDR3 bases: TGCGCCAGCAGTTCCCAGAGCACAGATACGCAGTATTTT. It yields the protein CASSSQSTDTQYF.

The chain has TRBV19 and TRBJ1-1, with 7 bases fitting TRBD1. Germline V gene lookup returns CDR1 LNHDA and CDR2 SQIVND (reference sequence). With V trimmed by 2 bases and J by 4 bases, 13 bases remained unmatched. The CDR3 runs 17 residues. The CDR3, as DNA: TGTGCCAGTAGTATAATGGTTGGGGGCAACAGGGGCACTGAAGCTTTCTTT. Translation: CASSIMVGGNRGTEAFF.

The rearrangement uses TRBV5-1 and TRBJ2-3, with 9 bases lining up with TRBD2. Germline CDR1 is SGHRS and CDR2 is YFSETQ. The CDR3 has 18 residues. With 1 base clipped from V and 1 base from J, the junction kept 10 bases outside the gene matches. The CDR3 DNA reads as TGCGCCAGCAGCTTGATCCCTGGGACTAGCCGAGGCACAGATACGCAGTATTTT. As protein: CASSLIPGTSRGTDTQYF.

This rearrangement joins TRBV7-9 to TRBJ1-6, with a tentative D call TRBD1 (6 bases). The germline V and J ends were trimmed by 4 bases and 8 bases, with 6 bases remaining between them. The germline gives CDR1 SEHNR, CDR2 FQNEAQ (reference sequence). The CDR3 is 12 amino acids. In nucleotides, the CDR3 is TGTGCCAGCAGCTCAGGGGATTCACCCCTCCACTTT. Translation: CASSSGDSPLHF.

V gene TRBV7-3 combines with J gene TRBJ1-1; 7 nucleotides align to TRBD1. The V gene end was trimmed by 5 bases and the J gene end by 0 bases; junction bases not matched to a gene: 6. The CDR3 consists of 15 residues. Per the germline V gene, CDR1 is SGHTA and CDR2 is FQGTGA. The CDR3 coding sequence is TGTGCCAGCAGCCGACAGGGCGGGTTGAACACTGAAGCTTTCTTT. This codes for CASSRQGGLNTEAFF.

J is TRBJ1-2 and V is TRBV19, with a weak D call TRBD1 (5 bases). CDR3 size: 15 residues. The germline V gene encodes CDR1 LNHDA and CDR2 SQIVND (reference sequence). Between the trimmed V and J ends, which lost 1 base and 10 bases, there was a span of 19 bases. This CDR3 is CASSIGRGLSPVYTF. DNA for the CDR3: TGTGCCAGTAGTATAGGGCGGGGGTTGAGCCCCGTCTACACCTTC.

This chain links TRBV19 with TRBJ2-2; possible D gene TRBD2, 5 bases. In germline, CDR1 is LNHDA, CDR2 SQIVND (reference sequence). The CDR3 extends over 14 amino acids. The V end lost 2 bases, the J end lost 5 bases, and 9 bases lay between the germline ends. The CDR3 DNA reads TGTGCCAGTAGTATAAGAGGGATAACCGGGGAGCTGTTTTTT. Protein sequence: CASSIRGITGELFF.

The V and J genes are TRBV10-1 and TRBJ2-1; 10 nucleotides agree with TRBD2. Germline lookup yields CDR1 WNHNN and CDR2 SYGVQD (reference sequence). CDR3 length: 14 residues. V lost 4 bases and J lost 5; bases outside the gene matches: 2. The CDR3 coding sequence is TGCGCCAGCAGTGTAGCGGGAGGAGACAATGAGCAGTTCTTC. Protein product: CASSVAGGDNEQFF.

The chain links TRBV4-1 to TRBJ1-5; the D gene is possibly TRBD1 (6 bases). This CDR3 region has 15 residues. Trimming removed 2 bases from V and 4 bases from J, with 12 bases in between. From germline, CDR1 is MGHRA and CDR2 YSYEKL. The CDR3 bases are TGCGCCAGCAGCCAATGGTTAGGGGGAAATCAGCCCCAGCATTTT. Translated: CASSQWLGGNQPQHF.

The chain's CDR3 is CASSLGRLNTGELFF. CDR3 nucleotide sequence: TGTGCCAGCAGCTTAGGGCGGTTAAACACCGGGGAGCTGTTTTTT. The V and J genes are TRBV7-9 and TRBJ2-2; D not resolved. V gave up 1 base and J gave up 2 bases, with 8 bases separating them. The CDR3 contains 15 residues. Germline assignment: CDR1 SEHNR and CDR2 FQNEAQ (reference sequence).

This sequence joins TRBV30 and TRBJ2-2; TRBD1 might be the D (5 bases). The CDR3 is made up of 14 amino acids. V gave up 3 bases and J gave up 4 bases, with 12 bases separating them. Germline CDR1 is GTSNPN and CDR2 is SVGIG (reference sequence). For the CDR3, the DNA is TGTGCCTGGAGAAGACAGTCCAGCACCGGGGAGCTGTTTTTT. Residues: CAWRRQSSTGELFF.

V and J are TRBV5-1 and TRBJ2-7; tentative D call: TRBD1 (6 bases). The CDR3 has 19 residues. Germline CDR1 SGHRS, CDR2 YFSETQ. The ends were cut back, 0 bases at V and 1 base at J, with 23 bases in the middle. CDR3 amino acids: CASSLGWDKGPTGSYEQYF. The CDR3 region has the DNA TGCGCCAGCAGCTTGGGTTGGGACAAGGGCCCCACGGGATCCTACGAGCAGTACTTC.

The CDR3 DNA reads as TGTGCCAGCAGCCATACTTACCGGGACAGGGACTATGGCTACACCTTC. This translates into CASSHTYRDRDYGYTF. The rearrangement links TRBV4-2 to TRBJ1-2, with 9 bases lining up with TRBD1. Germline CDR1 LGHNA, CDR2 YNFKEQ. The CDR3 runs to 16 residues. The V and J ends lost 3 bases and 3 bases, in that order; junction bases with no gene match: 8.

This chain uses TRBV21-1 with TRBJ1-2. TRBV21-1 is a listed pseudogene. This CDR3 is built from 17 residues. The CDR3 bases are TGTGCCAGCAGCAGAAAACCCCCGGGGTCAACTAACTATGGCTACACCTTC. As protein: CASSRKPPGSTNYGYTF.

J is TRBJ1-1 and V is TRBV5-6, with 9 positions matching TRBD1. Germline-derived CDR1 and CDR2 are SGHDT and YYEEEE. The CDR3 runs 17 residues. V lost 2 bases, J lost 1 base, and 9 bases stayed unmatched. In DNA, the CDR3 is TGTGCCAGCAGCTTCTTACAGGGGGCCAGGGGGAACACTGAAGCTTTCTTT. It translates to CASSFLQGARGNTEAFF. Based on the CDR3 plus reference TRBV5-6 and TRBJ1-1, the full variable domain is DAGVTQSPTHLIKTRGQQVTLRCSPKSGHDTVSWYQQALGQGPQFIFQYYEEEERQRGNFPDRFSGHQFPNYSSELNVNALLLGDSALYLCASSFLQGARGNTEAFFGQGTRLTVV.